This T cell receptor beta chain was recovered during a study of cytomegalovirus exposure and HLA in healthy donors. Study observations and caveats: Among TCR beta chains, those listed as cytomegalovirus-associated numbered around 160.

The CDR3 runs 12 residues. V was pared by 7 bases and J by 9 bases, with 13 bases between. Germline CDR1 and CDR2: LGHNT and FRNRAP. Remarks on this clone: Its antigen is not known.

The protocol was immunoSEQ multiplex PCR, while the TCRdb copy is restricted to in-frame clones and leaves out a portion. The table has some 330,000 clones, about nine tenths seen once. The sample was PBMCs. The V and J genes are TRBV12-5 and TRBJ2-4; possibly TRBD2 for D (6 bases). This TCR came from a woman younger than 30 in good health and CMV-seronegative. The CDR3 sequence: CASVWDWGIQYF. As DNA, the CDR3 is TGTGCTAGTGTTTGGGACTGGGGCATTCAGTACTTC.